These T cell receptor beta chains were read from a single sample in a study of T-cell memory formation after mild COVID-19. TCRdb passed the 5' RACE reads through MiXCR, listing each CDR3 protein once. The sample holds 350,000 to 450,000 distinct CDR3 sequences, 20% to 25% seen once. Sequencing input: PBMCs or a T cell subset sorted from them (not recorded which). The receptors stem from an adult woman who had mild COVID-19 (a few samples of this study predate the infection). Cell type and time point are not known. The CDR3 runs from the conserved cysteine through the conserved F or W. Fields, in order: clone size, V gene, J gene, D gene, CDR3 protein, CDR3 DNA. D genes are given only for firm matches. Part of the rows lack a size; the others show once, few, many or a class for expanded clones.

clone_size: .
v_call: TRBV4-1
j_call: TRBJ2-5
d_call: .
cdr3_aa: CASSQDNLETQYF
cdr3_nt: TGCGCCAGCAGCCAAGACAATCTGGAGACCCAGTACTTC

clone_size: few
v_call: TRBV6-6
j_call: TRBJ2-7
d_call: .
cdr3_aa: CASSPPQGGEQYF
cdr3_nt: TGTGCCAGCAGTCCCCCACAGGGCGGGGAGCAGTACTTC

clone_size: few
v_call: TRBV6-2/TRBV6-3
j_call: TRBJ2-7
d_call: TRBD2
cdr3_aa: CASTQGRSGTSGTPSYEQYF
cdr3_nt: TGTGCCAGCACTCAAGGCCGCTCCGGGACTAGCGGGACCCCCTCCTACGAGCAGTACTTC

clone_size: .
v_call: TRBV7-8
j_call: TRBJ2-1
d_call: TRBD2
cdr3_aa: CASSLVRERYNEQFF
cdr3_nt: TGTGCCAGCAGCTTAGTGCGGGAGAGGTACAATGAGCAGTTCTTC

clone_size: .
v_call: TRBV24-1
j_call: TRBJ2-1
d_call: TRBD2
cdr3_aa: CATSDLGLAGGNEQFF
cdr3_nt: TGTGCCACCAGTGATTTGGGGCTAGCGGGAGGAAATGAGCAGTTCTTC

clone_size: .
v_call: TRBV24-1
j_call: TRBJ1-1
d_call: .
cdr3_aa: CATSDWGRGEAFF
cdr3_nt: TGTGCCACCAGTGATTGGGGACGGGGTGAAGCTTTCTTT

clone_size: many
v_call: TRBV14
j_call: TRBJ2-5
d_call: .
cdr3_aa: CASSQRRGVRETQYF
cdr3_nt: TGTGCCAGCAGCCAACGGCGTGGGGTCCGAGAGACCCAGTACTTC

clone_size: .
v_call: TRBV7-6
j_call: TRBJ2-7
d_call: .
cdr3_aa: CASSYIRGAQYEQYF
cdr3_nt: TGTGCCAGCAGCTACATAAGGGGGGCGCAGTACGAGCAGTACTTC

clone_size: .
v_call: TRBV11-2
j_call: TRBJ2-5
d_call: TRBD2
cdr3_aa: CASSLLGGGAPETQYF
cdr3_nt: TGTGCCAGCAGCCTGCTGGGCGGGGGGGCCCCGGAGACCCAGTACTTC

clone_size: few
v_call: TRBV6-6
j_call: TRBJ1-1
d_call: .
cdr3_aa: CASSYATQPLLNTEAFF
cdr3_nt: TGTGCCAGCAGTTACGCGACACAGCCTCTCTTGAACACTGAAGCTTTCTTT

clone_size: many
v_call: TRBV10-3
j_call: TRBJ1-2
d_call: .
cdr3_aa: CAISDAGLANHYGYTF
cdr3_nt: TGTGCCATCAGTGACGCCGGACTCGCGAACCACTATGGCTACACCTTC

clone_size: .
v_call: TRBV5-5
j_call: TRBJ2-1
d_call: TRBD2
cdr3_aa: CASSLSGSRNEQFF
cdr3_nt: TGTGCCAGCAGCTTGAGCGGGAGCAGGAATGAGCAGTTCTTC

clone_size: .
v_call: TRBV7-9
j_call: TRBJ2-7
d_call: TRBD2
cdr3_aa: CASSSTRLAGVPEQYF
cdr3_nt: TGTGCCAGCAGCTCTACACGACTAGCGGGAGTACCCGAGCAGTACTTC

clone_size: many
v_call: TRBV5-1
j_call: TRBJ1-5
d_call: TRBD1
cdr3_aa: CASSRTGGDQPQHF
cdr3_nt: TGTGCCAGCAGCCGGACAGGGGGCGATCAGCCCCAGCATTTT

clone_size: .
v_call: TRBV6-4
j_call: TRBJ2-1
d_call: .
cdr3_aa: CASSVGTATSEQFF
cdr3_nt: TGTGCCAGCAGTGTCGGAACCGCCACGAGTGAGCAGTTCTTC

clone_size: few
v_call: TRBV15
j_call: TRBJ1-1
d_call: .
cdr3_aa: CATSRVIGTGAFF
cdr3_nt: TGTGCCACCAGCAGAGTTATCGGGACGGGAGCTTTCTTT

clone_size: many
v_call: TRBV3-1
j_call: TRBJ1-1
d_call: .
cdr3_aa: CASSQAGGGTEAFF
cdr3_nt: TGTGCCAGCAGCCAAGCCGGGGGGGGGACTGAAGCTTTCTTT

clone_size: .
v_call: TRBV25-1
j_call: TRBJ2-5
d_call: .
cdr3_aa: CASSDFGRSSRETQYF
cdr3_nt: TGTGCCAGCAGTGATTTTGGCAGGTCGTCGCGGGAGACCCAGTACTTC

clone_size: many
v_call: TRBV10-3
j_call: TRBJ2-7
d_call: .
cdr3_aa: CAISRGSYEQYF
cdr3_nt: TGTGCCATCAGCAGGGGAAGCTACGAGCAGTACTTC

clone_size: few
v_call: TRBV6-5
j_call: TRBJ2-7
d_call: .
cdr3_aa: CASTPRLAFEQYF
cdr3_nt: TGTGCCAGCACCCCCCGGCTAGCGTTCGAGCAGTACTTC

clone_size: .
v_call: TRBV4-2
j_call: TRBJ2-3
d_call: TRBD1
cdr3_aa: CASSQRTGDNGHTQYF
cdr3_nt: TGTGCCAGCAGCCAACGGACAGGCGATAATGGGCATACGCAGTATTTT

clone_size: few
v_call: TRBV4-1
j_call: TRBJ1-1
d_call: .
cdr3_aa: CASSQDRATYTEAFF
cdr3_nt: TGCGCCAGCAGCCAAGATAGGGCAACTTACACTGAAGCTTTCTTT

clone_size: .
v_call: TRBV18
j_call: TRBJ1-2
d_call: .
cdr3_aa: CASSPLGLYGYTF
cdr3_nt: TGTGCCAGCTCACCCTTGGGACTTTATGGCTACACCTTC

clone_size: .
v_call: TRBV13
j_call: TRBJ1-5
d_call: TRBD1
cdr3_aa: CASSSGQGAEIGPQHF
cdr3_nt: TGTGCCAGCAGCTCGGGACAGGGGGCGGAGATTGGGCCCCAGCATTTT

clone_size: few
v_call: TRBV12-3/TRBV12-4
j_call: TRBJ1-5
d_call: TRBD1
cdr3_aa: CASSFRQGIQPQHF
cdr3_nt: TGTGCCAGCAGTTTTCGACAGGGGATTCAGCCCCAGCATTTT

clone_size: .
v_call: TRBV5-1
j_call: TRBJ1-2
d_call: .
cdr3_aa: CASSPLAEGGYTF
cdr3_nt: TGCGCCAGCAGTCCCTTGGCAGAGGGCGGCTACACCTTC

clone_size: .
v_call: TRBV29-1
j_call: TRBJ1-2
d_call: .
cdr3_aa: CSVEEQGGEGYTF
cdr3_nt: TGCAGCGTTGAAGAACAGGGCGGCGAGGGCTACACCTTC

clone_size: .
v_call: TRBV5-1
j_call: TRBJ2-7
d_call: TRBD1
cdr3_aa: CASSEGTADYEQYF
cdr3_nt: TGCGCCAGCAGCGAGGGGACAGCGGACTACGAGCAGTACTTC

clone_size: .
v_call: TRBV24-1
j_call: TRBJ2-1
d_call: TRBD1
cdr3_aa: CATSATGAQFF
cdr3_nt: TGTGCCACCAGTGCCACAGGGGCTCAGTTCTTC

clone_size: few
v_call: TRBV4-2
j_call: TRBJ2-1
d_call: TRBD2
cdr3_aa: CASSQEPSGRENEQFF
cdr3_nt: TGTGCCAGCAGCCAAGAGCCCAGCGGGAGGGAGAATGAGCAGTTCTTC

clone_size: .
v_call: TRBV21-1
j_call: TRBJ2-3
d_call: .
cdr3_aa: CASSKPRITSTDTQYF
cdr3_nt: TGTGCCAGCAGCAAACCAAGGATTACTAGCACAGATACGCAGTATTTT

clone_size: few
v_call: TRBV7-2
j_call: TRBJ2-7
d_call: .
cdr3_aa: CASTLDPAMNEQYF
cdr3_nt: TGTGCCAGCACCTTGGACCCAGCGATGAACGAGCAGTACTTC

clone_size: few
v_call: TRBV29-1
j_call: TRBJ1-1
d_call: .
cdr3_aa: CSVERNTEAFF
cdr3_nt: TGCAGCGTTGAGCGGAACACTGAAGCTTTCTTT

clone_size: .
v_call: TRBV6-5
j_call: TRBJ2-7
d_call: TRBD2
cdr3_aa: CASSYSGTRSYDQYF
cdr3_nt: TGTGCCAGCAGTTACTCCGGGACTAGGAGTTACGATCAGTACTTC

clone_size: .
v_call: TRBV5-1
j_call: TRBJ1-3
d_call: .
cdr3_aa: CASSLTGTGNTIYF
cdr3_nt: TGCGCCAGCAGCCTTACAGGGACTGGAAACACCATATATTTT

clone_size: .
v_call: TRBV24-1
j_call: TRBJ2-3
d_call: .
cdr3_aa: CATSPSLGHPTDTQYF
cdr3_nt: TGTGCCACCAGCCCCTCCTTAGGACACCCCACAGATACGCAGTATTTT

clone_size: .
v_call: TRBV12-3/TRBV12-4
j_call: TRBJ1-2
d_call: .
cdr3_aa: CASSFGDFYGYTF
cdr3_nt: TGTGCCAGCAGTTTCGGGGACTTCTATGGCTACACCTTC

clone_size: few
v_call: TRBV19
j_call: TRBJ1-1
d_call: .
cdr3_aa: CASSLVAHTEAFF
cdr3_nt: TGTGCCAGTAGTTTGGTGGCCCACACTGAAGCTTTCTTT

clone_size: few
v_call: TRBV6-5
j_call: TRBJ2-7
d_call: TRBD2
cdr3_aa: CATSGLAGGLYEQYF
cdr3_nt: TGTGCCACCTCAGGACTAGCGGGAGGTTTGTACGAGCAGTACTTC

clone_size: few
v_call: TRBV5-1
j_call: TRBJ1-4
d_call: TRBD1
cdr3_aa: CASSITGEPLFF
cdr3_nt: TGCGCCAGCAGCATAACAGGGGAACCTCTGTTTTTT

clone_size: many
v_call: TRBV3-1
j_call: TRBJ1-1
d_call: .
cdr3_aa: CASSQAVGTEAFF
cdr3_nt: TGTGCCAGCAGCCAAGCGGTCGGGACAGAAGCTTTCTTT

clone_size: .
v_call: TRBV9
j_call: TRBJ2-7
d_call: .
cdr3_aa: CASSVGQSGPYEQYF
cdr3_nt: TGTGCCAGCAGCGTAGGACAGTCAGGGCCCTACGAGCAGTACTTC

clone_size: .
v_call: TRBV5-1
j_call: TRBJ2-5
d_call: .
cdr3_aa: CASSPGQETQYF
cdr3_nt: TGCGCCAGCAGTCCCGGGCAGGAGACCCAGTACTTC

clone_size: .
v_call: TRBV2
j_call: TRBJ2-7
d_call: .
cdr3_aa: CASSDPGTTSYEQYF
cdr3_nt: TGTGCCAGCAGCGACCCCGGGACCACCTCCTACGAGCAGTACTTC

clone_size: .
v_call: TRBV7-9
j_call: TRBJ2-1
d_call: .
cdr3_aa: CASSLESHEQFF
cdr3_nt: TGTGCCAGCAGCTTAGAAAGCCATGAGCAGTTCTTC

clone_size: .
v_call: TRBV12-3/TRBV12-4
j_call: TRBJ1-4
d_call: .
cdr3_aa: CASSFIPLGREKLFF
cdr3_nt: TGTGCCAGCAGTTTTATTCCCCTCGGGAGGGAAAAACTGTTTTTT

clone_size: few
v_call: TRBV6-1
j_call: TRBJ2-3
d_call: .
cdr3_aa: CASSEEVAQYF
cdr3_nt: TGTGCCAGCAGTGAGGAGGTAGCGCAGTATTTT

clone_size: few
v_call: TRBV6-2/TRBV6-3
j_call: TRBJ2-7
d_call: .
cdr3_aa: CASSKGHNYEQYF
cdr3_nt: TGTGCCAGCAGTAAAGGACATAACTACGAGCAGTACTTC

clone_size: few
v_call: TRBV7-9
j_call: TRBJ1-1
d_call: .
cdr3_aa: CASSLVGGSWNTEAFF
cdr3_nt: TGTGCCAGCAGCTTGGTAGGGGGTAGTTGGAACACTGAAGCTTTCTTT

clone_size: .
v_call: TRBV4-1
j_call: TRBJ2-3
d_call: .
cdr3_aa: CASSRGVGPGDTQYF
cdr3_nt: TGCGCCAGCAGCCGGGGGGTAGGACCCGGAGATACGCAGTATTTT

clone_size: few
v_call: TRBV24-1
j_call: TRBJ2-7
d_call: TRBD1
cdr3_aa: CATRRGQGSYEQYF
cdr3_nt: TGTGCCACCAGGAGGGGACAGGGCTCCTACGAGCAGTACTTC

clone_size: .
v_call: TRBV4-2
j_call: TRBJ2-7
d_call: TRBD2
cdr3_aa: CASSQEKRGYEQYF
cdr3_nt: TGTGCCAGCAGCCAAGAGAAGCGGGGATACGAGCAGTACTTC

clone_size: .
v_call: TRBV7-9
j_call: TRBJ2-3
d_call: TRBD2
cdr3_aa: CASSIAGARDTQYF
cdr3_nt: TGTGCCAGCAGCATAGCGGGAGCTAGGGATACGCAGTATTTT

clone_size: few
v_call: TRBV2
j_call: TRBJ2-5
d_call: .
cdr3_aa: CASSRRTDQETQYF
cdr3_nt: TGTGCCAGCAGCCGTAGGACGGACCAAGAGACCCAGTACTTC

clone_size: .
v_call: TRBV5-1
j_call: TRBJ2-1
d_call: .
cdr3_aa: CASSSTGRDEQFF
cdr3_nt: TGCGCCAGCAGCTCTACAGGGAGGGATGAGCAGTTCTTC